The 32 T cell receptor beta chains below all came from one sample that was sequenced in a study of spatial heterogeneity in lung cancer. Regarding time point: blood at routine non-recurrence follow-up after resection. The authors sequenced whole RNA from tumor, nontumor lung or frozen PBMC without sorting. One entry per CDR3 protein, called by TCRdb with MiXCR from the 5' RACE reads. Among about 52,000 distinct CDR3 sequences listed, less than 9.5% were seen once. The source material was PBMCs, sampled at follow-up. These receptors were obtained from a female donor with early-stage non-small cell lung cancer.

This clonotype was counted between two and nine times. CDR3 amino acids: CASSYLGGNTIYF. As DNA, the CDR3 is TGTGCCAGCAGTTACCTCGGGGGAAACACCATATATTTT. The chain employs TRBV6-2 or TRBV6-3 and TRBJ1-3; D remains unclear. V lost 2 bases and J lost 4, with 6 bases in between. Germline-derived CDR1 and CDR2 are MNHEY and SVGEGT. CDR3 length: 13 residues.

In this sample, this clonotype turned up many times. This chain links TRBV12-3 or TRBV12-4 with TRBJ2-2; D remains ambiguous. This CDR3 region has 14 residues. The ends were cut back, 0 bases at V and 6 bases at J, with 8 bases in the middle. The CDR3 reads CASSLARSAGELFF. For the CDR3, the DNA is TGTGCCAGCAGTTTAGCGCGGTCGGCCGGGGAGCTGTTTTTT.

This clonotype was seen more than once but under ten times. The chain carries TRBV5-1 and TRBJ2-5; 12 nucleotides align to TRBD2. V gave up 4 bases and J gave up 5 bases; unmatched junction bases: 12. The CDR3 extends over 17 amino acids. Germline V lookup: CDR1 SGHRS, CDR2 YFSETQ. The CDR3 nucleotides are TGCGCCAGCAGCCGCGGCGGGCTAGCGGGGGGGGCGGAGACCCAGTACTTC. Protein product: CASSRGGLAGGAETQYF.

This clonotype was counted ten times or more. J is TRBJ2-7 and V is TRBV20-1; D call uncertain. Deletions cut 0 bases from V and 3 bases from J, with 15 bases between. The CDR3 runs 15 residues. CDR1 is DFQATT, CDR2 SNEGSKA, per germline (reference sequence). The CDR3 bases are TGCAGTGCTAGAGATGATACGGGTTTTATCTACGAGCAGTACTTC. This codes for CSARDDTGFIYEQYF.

The V gene is TRBV9, the J gene TRBJ1-1; D is ambiguous. Between the trimmed V and J ends, which lost 4 bases and 1 base, there was a span of 11 bases. CDR1 is SGDLS, CDR2 YYNGEE, per germline. The CDR3 runs 14 residues. The CDR3 sequence is CASSPRTENTEAFF. CDR3 DNA: TGTGCCAGCAGCCCAAGGACGGAGAACACTGAAGCTTTCTTT.

This clonotype occurred a few times. The rearrangement uses TRBV5-8 and TRBJ2-3, with unresolved D. This CDR3 is built from 13 residues. V lost 0 bases and J lost 0, with 2 bases in between. The germline CDR1 and CDR2 sequences are SGHTS and YDEGEE. The CDR3 loop is CASSLVSTDTQYF. CDR3 nucleotides: TGTGCCAGCAGCTTGGTTAGCACAGATACGCAGTATTTT.

This clonotype was counted at least ten times. The chain combines TRBV20-1 with TRBJ2-5, with TRBD1 as a possible D gene (6 bases). The CDR3 spans 15 residues. The V gene lost 0 bases and the J gene lost 4 bases, with 15 bases spanning the gap. Germline CDR1 and CDR2: DFQATT and SNEGSKA (reference sequence). Here the CDR3 DNA reads TGCAGTGCTAGAGATCGGCGTTGGGGGCGAGAGACCCAGTACTTC. Amino acids: CSARDRRWGRETQYF.

CDR3 amino acids: CASSPGGALNEQFF. CDR3 nucleotides: TGTGCCAGCAGCCCAGGGGGGGCATTAAATGAGCAGTTCTTC. The rearrangement links TRBV11-2 to TRBJ2-1; D possibly uses TRBD1 or TRBD2 (7 bases each). Trimming removed 5 bases from V and 7 bases from J, with 15 bases in between. Per the germline V gene, CDR1 is SGHAT and CDR2 is FQNNGV. CDR3 length equals 14 residues.

There are a few counts of this clonotype. The V gene is TRBV19, the J gene TRBJ2-2; D gene ambiguous. This CDR3 contains 12 residues. V lost 3 bases and J 4 bases, leaving 3 bases between the germline ends. The germline gives CDR1 LNHDA, CDR2 SQIVND (reference sequence). The CDR3 bases are TGTGCCAGTAGTATTGCCACCGGGGAGCTGTTTTTT. Protein: CASSIATGELFF.

This clonotype was detected ten times or more. This chain uses TRBV20-1 with TRBJ2-3, with 11 bases fitting TRBD2. Trimming cost V 8 bases and J 6 bases; bases outside gene matches: 10. Germline V lookup: CDR1 DFQATT, CDR2 SNEGSKA (reference sequence). CDR3 length: 14 residues. CDR3: CSLSSGGAWDTQYF. Here the CDR3 DNA reads TGCAGTCTAAGTAGCGGGGGGGCGTGGGATACGCAGTATTTT.

This clonotype has a count of ten or more. J is TRBJ1-2 and V is TRBV7-2; D not resolved. The CDR3 runs to 12 residues. V was shortened by 5 bases and J by 8 bases, with 12 bases between the two germline ends. Germline CDR1 reads SGHTA; CDR2 reads FQGNSA. CDR3 sequence (DNA): TGTGCCAGCAGCCGAAGTACTATGGGCTACACCTTC. Translated, it gives CASSRSTMGYTF.

This clonotype was found a few times. The chain couples TRBV11-2 to TRBJ1-2, with unresolved D. Trimming removed 0 bases at V and 0 bases at J, with 8 bases between. The CDR3 runs to 15 residues. The germline CDR1 and CDR2 sequences are SGHAT and FQNNGV. The CDR3 region is CASSLESSSNYGYTF. CDR3 coding DNA: TGTGCCAGCAGCTTAGAAAGCTCCTCTAACTATGGCTACACCTTC.

This clonotype was picked up many times. The chain couples TRBV6-2 or TRBV6-3 to TRBJ1-6; D remains ambiguous. Germline V gene data show CDR1 as MNHEY and CDR2 as SVGEGT. The V and J ends lost 6 bases and 7 bases respectively, with 16 bases between them. The CDR3 has 15 amino acids. The CDR3 loop is CASRPTNGRNSPLHF. In DNA, the CDR3 is TGTGCCAGCAGACCCACCAACGGGCGGAATTCACCCCTCCACTTT.

This clonotype was seen many times. The V gene is TRBV7-6, the J gene TRBJ2-7, with 7 bases lining up with TRBD1. V shed 0 bases, J shed 0 bases, and the junction held 5 bases outside the gene matches. Germline CDR1 and CDR2: SGHVS and FNYEAQ. The CDR3 sequence is 16 residues long. The CDR3 DNA sequence: TGTGCCAGCAGCTTAGCGCCGGGACAGAGCTCCTACGAGCAGTACTTC. Protein: CASSLAPGQSSYEQYF.

The table lists this clonotype with many counts. The chain has TRBV7-2 and TRBJ1-4; a possible D gene is TRBD1 (6 bases). The germline CDR1 and CDR2 sequences are SGHTA and FQGNSA. CDR3 length: 16 amino acids. V dropped 4 bases and J dropped 7 bases, with 19 bases sitting between them. DNA for the CDR3: TGTGCCAGCAGCTCCTACCCGACAGGATTGGGTGAAAAACTGTTTTTT. Translated, it gives CASSSYPTGLGEKLFF.

This chain connects TRBV3-1 to TRBJ2-3; D is perhaps TRBD2 (5 bases). This CDR3 comprises 16 residues. The V end was cut by 1 base, the J end by 0 bases, with 11 bases between. Looked up from germline, CDR1 is LGHDT and CDR2 is YNNKEL (reference sequence). CDR3 DNA sequence: TGTGCCAGCAGCCAAGTTAGCGCGGGTAGCACAGATACGCAGTATTTT. This encodes CASSQVSAGSTDTQYF.

This clonotype was seen repeatedly, ten times or more. The chain links TRBV3-1 to TRBJ2-3; no definite D call. Looked up from germline, CDR1 is LGHDT and CDR2 is YNNKEL (reference sequence). CDR3 size: 16 residues. V was clipped by 2 bases and J by 0 bases, with 12 bases between them. CDR3 DNA: TGTGCCAGCAGCCAAAGTTTGCATCTCAGCACAGATACGCAGTATTTT. It is translated as CASSQSLHLSTDTQYF.

In its sample, this clonotype was seen a few times. V usage is TRBV2 and J usage is TRBJ1-5; 10 bases align to TRBD1. The CDR3 sequence is 18 residues long. Germline V gives CDR1 SNHLY, CDR2 FYNNEI. V lost 6 bases, J lost 0 bases, and 11 bases stayed unmatched. The CDR3 nucleotides read TGTGCCAGCAGGGGAGGACAGGGGGAGTCCTATAGCAATCAGCCCCAGCATTTT. This gives the protein CASRGGQGESYSNQPQHF.

This clonotype was counted at least ten times. The chain has TRBV6-5 and TRBJ1-1; TRBD1 matches 7 bases. The ends lost 5 bases at V and 0 bases at J; junction bases unmatched: 6. The CDR3 runs 15 residues. Germline assignment: CDR1 MNHEY and CDR2 SVGAGI. The CDR3 DNA sequence: TGTGCCAGCAGTACGGACAGGAGATTGAACACTGAAGCTTTCTTT. It encodes CASSTDRRLNTEAFF.

For this clonotype: A junction boundary mismatches the germline segment, possibly from a read error. The chain is built from TRBV7-2 and TRBJ1-2, with D tentatively TRBD1 (5 bases). The CDR3 covers 16 residues. The germline V gene encodes CDR1 SGHTA and CDR2 FQGNSA. The chain's CDR3 is CASSPRAATPNHGYTF. CDR3 coding DNA: TGTGCCAGCAGTCCCAGGGCAGCGACCCCTAACCATGGCTACACCTTC. Complete variable domain (other parts from reference TRBV7-2 and TRBJ1-2): GAGVSQSPSNKVTEKGKDVELRCDPISGHTALYWYRQSLGQGLEFLIYFQGNSAPDKSGLPSDRFSAERTGGSVSTLTIQRTQQEDSAVYLCASSPRAATPNHGYTFGSGTRLTVV.

The CDR3 loop reads CATRAAGMGENQPQHF. Written as DNA, the CDR3 is TGTGCCACCAGAGCGGCAGGGATGGGGGAAAATCAGCCCCAGCATTTT. V gene TRBV15 combines with J gene TRBJ1-5; a possible D gene is TRBD1 (5 bases). The germline CDR1 and CDR2 sequences are LNHNV and YYDKDF (reference sequence). The ends were cut back, 6 bases at V and 4 bases at J, with 19 bases in the middle. The CDR3 is made up of 16 amino acids. Full variable domain (rest looked up from reference TRBV15 and TRBJ1-5): DAMVIQNPRYQVTQFGKPVTLSCSQTLNHNVMYWYQQKSSQAPKLLFHYYDKDFNNEADTPDNFQSRRPNTSFCFLDIRSPGLGDTAMYLCATRAAGMGENQPQHFGDGTRLSIL.

This clonotype was observed a few times. The chain employs TRBV19 and TRBJ1-5; possible D gene TRBD1, 6 bases. Trimming pared 5 bases from V and 2 bases from J, leaving 16 bases between. CDR3 size: 16 residues. Looked up from germline, CDR1 is LNHDA and CDR2 is SQIVND (reference sequence). The CDR3 coding sequence is TGTGCCAGTAGTGGGGGGCCGCAGGGCGGCAATCAGCCCCAGCATTTT. Its protein is CASSGGPQGGNQPQHF.

This clonotype has just a few counts. This chain joins TRBV14 and TRBJ2-2; D assignment may be TRBD1 or TRBD2 (5 bases each). The CDR3 runs 16 residues. Trimming shortened V by 4 bases and J by 3 bases, and 15 bases separated the two germline ends. Germline lookup yields CDR1 SGHDN and CDR2 FVKESK. The CDR3 spells CASSPYMGTDTGELFF. In DNA form, the CDR3 reads TGTGCCAGCAGCCCCTATATGGGGACCGACACCGGGGAGCTGTTTTTT.

A few counts support this clonotype. The DNA for the CDR3 is TGTGCCAGCAGTTTTGGGACGGCTAGCTCCTACGAGCAGTACTTC. Translation gives CASSFGTASSYEQYF. The chain uses TRBV27 and TRBJ2-7; possibly TRBD1 or TRBD2 for D (5 bases each). Trimming stripped 3 bases from V and 0 bases from J, with 12 bases between. Germline loops: CDR1 MNHEY, CDR2 SMNVEV (reference sequence). There are 15 residues in the CDR3.

The rearrangement links TRBV7-2 to TRBJ1-1; tentatively, D is TRBD1 (6 bases). The CDR3 totals 12 residues. Germline V gene lookup returns CDR1 SGHTA and CDR2 FQGNSA. V lost 2 bases, J lost 11 bases, and 12 bases lay in between. The DNA for the CDR3 is TGTGCCAGCAGCTTAAAACAGGGTGTTGCTTTCTTT. Translating gives CASSLKQGVAFF.

This clonotype was observed at least ten times. The chain joins TRBV7-6 to TRBJ2-3; the match to TRBD2 covers 9 bases. Germline CDR1 reads SGHVS; CDR2 reads FNYEAQ. The CDR3 length is 18 residues. The V segment lost 1 base and the J segment 0 bases; nucleotides outside the gene matches: 8. The CDR3 sequence is CASSLVEGLAGSTDTQYF. As DNA, the CDR3 is TGTGCCAGCAGCTTAGTCGAGGGGCTAGCGGGAAGCACAGATACGCAGTATTTT.

In this sample, this clonotype turned up many times. The chain uses TRBV6-5 and TRBJ2-7; D is tentatively TRBD1 or TRBD2 (5 bases each). Trimming removed 6 bases from V and 4 bases from J, with 16 bases in between. Germline CDR1 reads MNHEY; CDR2 reads SVGAGI. The CDR3 covers 14 residues. In DNA form, the CDR3 reads TGTGCCAGCAGCCCCGAGGGGCGACGTTACGAGCAGTACTTC. It translates to CASSPEGRRYEQYF.

This clonotype was observed many times. The chain couples TRBV2 to TRBJ1-1; 7 bases map to TRBD1. The CDR3 runs to 14 residues. V shed 5 bases and J 11 bases; nucleotides not matched to a gene: 14. Germline CDR1 SNHLY, CDR2 FYNNEI. The CDR3 reads CASSPNTGAWGAFF. CDR3 coding DNA: TGTGCCAGCAGTCCAAATACAGGGGCCTGGGGGGCTTTCTTT.

This clonotype showed up many times. The V gene is TRBV10-3, the J gene TRBJ2-7; a weak D match, TRBD2 (6 bases). The germline V gene encodes CDR1 ENHRY and CDR2 SYGVKD. Between the trimmed V and J ends, which lost 5 bases and 0 bases, there was a span of 14 bases. The CDR3 covers 15 residues. In DNA, the CDR3 is TGTGCCATCAGTCCTGGGACTCCCGGCTCCTACGAGCAGTACTTC. The encoded protein is CAISPGTPGSYEQYF.

The chain employs TRBV6-2 or TRBV6-3 and TRBJ2-3, with 12 positions matching TRBD2. The CDR3 extends over 18 amino acids. Trimming took 0 bases from V and 5 from J; bases not matched to a gene: 9. Germline CDR1 and CDR2: MNHEY and SVGEGT. The CDR3 loop reads CASSYSSRLAGAVDTQYF. The CDR3 bases are TGTGCCAGCAGTTACTCTTCCAGACTAGCGGGGGCGGTAGATACGCAGTATTTT.

This clonotype appeared many times. The rearrangement links TRBV7-9 to TRBJ2-5; TRBD1 might be the D (7 bases). This CDR3 is built from 15 residues. Per the germline V gene, CDR1 is SEHNR and CDR2 is FQNEAQ (reference sequence). V was cut by 11 bases and J by 2 bases, with 21 bases left in between. For the CDR3, the DNA is TGTGCCTATGACTGGGGGGACAGAACACAAGAGACCCAGTACTTC. It encodes CAYDWGDRTQETQYF.

CDR3 in amino acids: CASSQDLTTLSYEQYF. CDR3 DNA sequence: TGTGCCAGCAGCCAAGACCTTACGACGCTTTCCTACGAGCAGTACTTC. V is TRBV3-1 and J is TRBJ2-7, with D uncertain. The CDR3 spans 16 residues. Germline V gene data show CDR1 as LGHDT and CDR2 as YNNKEL (reference sequence). Trimming shortened V by 0 bases and J by 1 base, and 13 bases separated the two germline ends.